Following are 11 T cell receptor beta chains from one sample sequenced in a study of T cell responses to AZD1222 COVID-19 vaccine. TCRdb's table, derived via immunoSEQ multiplex PCR, lists solely in-frame clones and lacks some. Among 140,000 or so clones, around 89% were seen once, and the ten largest hold about 3%. Source: peripheral blood, taken 28 days after the second AZD1222 dose. The receptor set was obtained from an adult who received the AZD1222 COVID-19 vaccine.

V usage is TRBV19 and J usage is TRBJ2-7, with D unresolved. The CDR3 spans 14 residues. Trimming took off 4 bases at V and 2 bases at J, with 12 bases between the two ends. Germline loops: CDR1 LNHDA, CDR2 SQIVND (reference sequence). CDR3 protein: CASSTYAPTYEQYF. In DNA, the CDR3 is TGTGCCAGTAGTACTTACGCGCCGACCTACGAGCAGTACTTC.

V usage is TRBV4-1 and J usage is TRBJ1-1; no clear D gene. CDR1 and CDR2 (germline): MGHRA, YSYEKL. This CDR3 has 16 residues. The germline V and J ends were trimmed by 4 bases and 1 base, with 16 bases remaining between them. CDR3 sequence: CASSPFLPGANTEAFF. In DNA, the CDR3 is TGCGCCAGCAGCCCTTTCCTCCCAGGAGCGAACACTGAAGCTTTCTTT.

In its sample, this clone was seen once. The gene calls are TRBV10-2 and TRBJ2-7, with D tentatively TRBD1 (6 bases). V lost 6 bases and J lost 6, with 15 bases in between. Germline values: CDR1 WSHSY, CDR2 SAAADI. The CDR3 consists of 13 residues. The CDR3 region is CASSSLQGSEQYF. As DNA, the CDR3 is TGCGCCAGCAGCAGTTTACAGGGATCCGAGCAGTACTTC.

V gene TRBV28 combines with J gene TRBJ1-2; no clear D gene. The germline V and J ends were trimmed by 2 bases and 2 bases, with 9 bases remaining between them. Germline lookup yields CDR1 MDHEN and CDR2 SYDVKM. The CDR3 has 14 residues. The CDR3 loop reads CASSLRGINYGYTF. Written as DNA, the CDR3 is TGTGCCAGCAGTTTACGGGGAATAAACTATGGCTACACCTTC.

The V and J genes are TRBV9 and TRBJ1-4, with a possible D match to TRBD1 (5 bases). CDR3 length equals 14 residues. The V and J ends lost 7 bases and 4 bases respectively, with 14 bases between them. Looked up from germline, CDR1 is SGDLS and CDR2 is YYNGEE. CDR3 sequence reads: CASGRRGNNEKLFF. In nucleotides, the CDR3 is TGTGCCAGCGGCCGTAGGGGTAATAATGAAAAACTGTTTTTT.

This clone is a singleton in its sample. The rearrangement links TRBV6-6 to TRBJ2-1, with 8 bases matching TRBD1. Germline-derived CDR1 and CDR2 are MNHNY and SVGAGI (reference sequence). This CDR3 spans 16 amino acids. The J segment lost 0 bases and the V segment lost 5 bases, leaving 6 bases of the junction unmatched. The chain's CDR3 is CASSRSGQGSYNEQFF. DNA for the CDR3: TGTGCCAGCAGTCGATCCGGACAGGGCTCCTACAATGAGCAGTTCTTC.

The chain carries TRBV14 and TRBJ2-7; a weak D match, TRBD1 (6 bases). The CDR3 is 15 amino acids. The V gene lost 4 bases and the J gene lost 1 base, with 14 bases spanning the gap. The V gene's germline CDR1 is SGHDN and CDR2 FVKESK. CDR3 loop: CASSPWVGASYEQYF. The CDR3 nucleotides are TGTGCCAGCAGCCCATGGGTGGGGGCTTCCTACGAGCAGTACTTC.

The chain is built from TRBV27 and TRBJ1-3; D is unclear. The germline V gene has CDR1 MNHEY and CDR2 SMNVEV (reference sequence). The CDR3 contains 14 residues. Trimming stripped 4 bases from V and 3 bases from J, with 10 bases between. The CDR3 nucleotides read TGTGCCAGCAGTTCCCCCCAGGATGGAAACACCATATATTTT. Translated: CASSSPQDGNTIYF.

This clone was recorded only once. This chain joins TRBV7-9 and TRBJ2-3; 7 bases fit TRBD2. The CDR3 is made up of 16 amino acids. Germline V gives CDR1 SEHNR, CDR2 FQNEAQ (reference sequence). V was clipped by 3 bases and J by 3 bases; unmatched bases: 9. The CDR3 region has the DNA TGTGCCAGCAGCTTCTTAGCCGGGGGGTCTACAGATACGCAGTATTTT. Translated: CASSFLAGGSTDTQYF.

This chain connects TRBV7-8 to TRBJ2-3, with D maybe TRBD1 (5 bases). The length of the CDR3 is 13 residues. V was cut by 1 base and J by 5 bases, with 7 bases left in between. CDR1 is SGHVS, CDR2 FQNEAQ, per germline. CDR3 loop: CASSLDQGDTQYF. CDR3 coding DNA: TGTGCCAGCAGCTTAGATCAGGGAGATACGCAGTATTTT.

This clone was detected only a few times. The chain has TRBV28 and TRBJ1-2; 10 bases match TRBD1. Germline V CDR1 and CDR2: MDHEN, SYDVKM. The CDR3 sequence is 14 residues long. With 7 bases clipped from V and 6 bases from J, the junction kept 8 bases outside the gene matches. The CDR3 spells CASTKTGGYDGYTF. In DNA, the CDR3 is TGTGCCAGCACAAAGACAGGGGGCTACGATGGCTACACCTTC.